The clone carrying this TCR beta chain was detected only once. This specimen belongs to a study of PD-1 blockade in classical Hodgkin lymphoma. Sequenced by immunoSEQ multiplex PCR; TCRdb stores in-frame clones only, minus some. The sample consists of 20,000 to 30,000 clones, approximately 82% of them appearing once. After autologous stem cell transplantation all patients relapsed, and prior brentuximab vedotin exposure differed between cohorts. The germline V and J ends were trimmed by 0 bases and 11 bases, with 7 bases remaining between them. CDR3 length: 11 amino acids. From germline, CDR1 is MNHEY and CDR2 SVGAGI.

The rearrangement links TRBV6-5 to TRBJ1-2; no definite D call. Sequences were derived from peripheral blood mononuclear cells (PBMCs), sampled before the second cycle of nivolumab. This TCR was recovered from a human donor with classical Hodgkin lymphoma. The CDR3 reads CASSYSEEYTF. In DNA, the CDR3 is TGTGCCAGCAGTTACTCTGAGGAGTACACCTTC.